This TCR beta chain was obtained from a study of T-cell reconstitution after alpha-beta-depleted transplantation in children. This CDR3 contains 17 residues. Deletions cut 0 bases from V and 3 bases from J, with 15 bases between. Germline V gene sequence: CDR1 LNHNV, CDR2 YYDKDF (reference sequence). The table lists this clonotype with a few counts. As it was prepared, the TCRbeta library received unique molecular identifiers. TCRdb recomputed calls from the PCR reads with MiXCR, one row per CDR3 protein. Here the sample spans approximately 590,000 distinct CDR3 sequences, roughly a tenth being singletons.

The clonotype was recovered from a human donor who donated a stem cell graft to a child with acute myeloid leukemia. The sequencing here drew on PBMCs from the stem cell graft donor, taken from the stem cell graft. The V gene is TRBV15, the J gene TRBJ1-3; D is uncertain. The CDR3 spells CATSRDRARDDGNTIYF. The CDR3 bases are TGTGCCACCAGCAGAGATAGAGCAAGAGACGATGGAAACACCATATATTTT.